Following are 3 T cell receptor beta chains from one sample sequenced in a study of T cell responses to AZD1222 COVID-19 vaccine (dated by TCRdb to the early 2020s). The time point label corresponds to: baseline before first vaccination. The method behind the library was the immunoSEQ multiplex PCR assay. The source is immuneACCESS, and TCRdb retained only in-frame sequences with V and J called. Part of the clones is not carried over; for the studies checked, unresolved V genes explain less than half of this, and the remainder is unexplained. The sample table records under 150,000 clones; around 85% of these occur just once. The ten largest clones represent around 1.6% of the sample. The sequenced sample was peripheral blood, obtained on day 0 of AZD1222 vaccination. The origin of the receptors is an adult in good health.

The chain joins TRBV19 to TRBJ1-5; TRBD1 is a possible D gene (5 bases). Deletions cut 6 bases from V and 4 bases from J, with 13 bases between. The CDR3 runs 14 residues. CDR1 is LNHDA, CDR2 SQIVND, per germline (reference sequence). CDR3 region: CASRQVGSNQPQHF. The CDR3 bases are TGTGCCAGTAGACAGGTGGGGTCTAATCAGCCCCAGCATTTT.

CDR3 loop: CASSRPGASDEQFF. DNA of the CDR3: TGTGCCAGCAGCCGACCGGGGGCTAGCGATGAGCAGTTCTTC. This chain links TRBV5-4 with TRBJ2-1; D may be TRBD1 or TRBD2 (6 bases each). The CDR3 length is 14 residues. Trimming took off 4 bases at V and 8 bases at J, with 16 bases between the two ends. Germline V CDR1 and CDR2: SGHNT, YYREEE (reference sequence).

This clone was found once. The chain carries TRBV6-5 and TRBJ1-6; D uncertain. V lost 0 bases to trimming and J lost 7 bases, with 7 bases between them. CDR1 is MNHEY and CDR2 is SVGAGI in the germline V gene. This CDR3 region has 14 residues. The DNA for the CDR3 is TGTGCCAGCAGTTACTCCCCAGACAATTCACCCCTCCACTTT. Translating gives CASSYSPDNSPLHF.